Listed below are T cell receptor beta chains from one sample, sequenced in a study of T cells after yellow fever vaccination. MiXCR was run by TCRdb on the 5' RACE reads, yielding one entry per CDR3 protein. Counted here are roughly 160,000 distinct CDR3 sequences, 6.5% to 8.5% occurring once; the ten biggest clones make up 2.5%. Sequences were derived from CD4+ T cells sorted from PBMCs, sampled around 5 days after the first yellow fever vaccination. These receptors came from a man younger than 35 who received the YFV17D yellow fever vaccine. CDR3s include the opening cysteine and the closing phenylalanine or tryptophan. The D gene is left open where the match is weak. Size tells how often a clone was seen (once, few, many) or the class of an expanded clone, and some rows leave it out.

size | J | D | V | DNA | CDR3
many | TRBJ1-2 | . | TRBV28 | TGTGCCAGCAGTTTTGTGGAAGGGAGCGGCTACACCTTC | CASSFVEGSGYTF
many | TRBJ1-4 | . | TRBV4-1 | TGCGCCAGCAGCCAAGTTGGTAGGAAACCCTATGAAAAACTGTTTTTT | CASSQVGRKPYEKLFF
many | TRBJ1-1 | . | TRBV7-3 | TGTGCCAGCAGCCCCCTCAGAAACGGGGAAAACGCTTTCTTT | CASSPLRNGENAFF
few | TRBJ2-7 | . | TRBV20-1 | TGCAGTGCTCCAGGGGGGTCGAGCGAGCAGTACTTC | CSAPGGSSEQYF
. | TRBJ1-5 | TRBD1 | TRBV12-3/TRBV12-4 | TGTGCCAGCAGTGTCACAGGGGGAGCTCCTAGCAATCAGCCCCAGCATTTT | CASSVTGGAPSNQPQHF
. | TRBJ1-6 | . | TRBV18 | TGTGCCAGCTCACCAAAAGGCTATAATTCACCCCTCCACTTT | CASSPKGYNSPLHF
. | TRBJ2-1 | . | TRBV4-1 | TGCGCCAGCAGCCAAGGGCTCCTCGGTACGAATGAGCAGTTCTTC | CASSQGLLGTNEQFF
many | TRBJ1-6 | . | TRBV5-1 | TGCGCCAGCAGCGCCCTTACAACAGGGTCTGGTTCACCCCTCCACTTT | CASSALTTGSGSPLHF
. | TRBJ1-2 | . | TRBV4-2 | TGTGCCAGCAGCCAAGATGTAGGCCATCGGTATGGCTACACCTTC | CASSQDVGHRYGYTF
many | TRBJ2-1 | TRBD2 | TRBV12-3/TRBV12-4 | TGTGCCTCGCACGGGGGGGCTTCCTACAATGAGCAGTTCTTC | CASHGGASYNEQFF
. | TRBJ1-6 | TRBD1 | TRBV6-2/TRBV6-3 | TGTGCCAGCAGCTGCCGGGACAGCGCAAATTCACCCCTCCACTTT | CASSCRDSANSPLHF
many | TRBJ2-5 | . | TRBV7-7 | TGTGCCAGCAGCCCGGGACACCAAGAGACCCAGTACTTC | CASSPGHQETQYF
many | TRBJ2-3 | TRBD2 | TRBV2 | TGTGCCAGCTTACGGACTAGCGTTACAGATACGCAGTATTTT | CASLRTSVTDTQYF
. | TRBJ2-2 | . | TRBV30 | TGTGCCTGGAGTCCCACCGGGGAGCTGTTTTTT | CAWSPTGELFF
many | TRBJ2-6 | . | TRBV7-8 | TGTGCCAGCAGCTTAGTCTCTGGGGCCAACGTCCTGACTTTC | CASSLVSGANVLTF
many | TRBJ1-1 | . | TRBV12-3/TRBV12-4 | TGTGCCAGCAGTTTCGCCGGGAACACTGAAGCTTTCTTT | CASSFAGNTEAFF
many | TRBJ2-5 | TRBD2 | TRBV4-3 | TGCGCCAGCAGCCAAGAGGTTCCGGTCTCCAACGGGGGGGGAGAGACCCAGTACTTC | CASSQEVPVSNGGGETQYF
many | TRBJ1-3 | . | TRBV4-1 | TGCGCCAGCAGCCAAGATTTCCCAGGGTACAACACCATATATTTT | CASSQDFPGYNTIYF
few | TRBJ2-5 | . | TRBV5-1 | TGCGCCAGCAGCTTTGGGGCATCGAAGGAGACCCAGTACTTC | CASSFGASKETQYF
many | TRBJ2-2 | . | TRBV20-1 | TGCAGTGCTACAGGACTGGGCACGAACACCGGGGAGCTGTTTTTT | CSATGLGTNTGELFF
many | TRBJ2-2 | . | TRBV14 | TGTGCCAGCAGCCAAGATCTCCGATACAAAATCACCGGGGAGCTGTTTTTT | CASSQDLRYKITGELFF
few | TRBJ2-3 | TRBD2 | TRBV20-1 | TGCAGTGCTAGGGGGGGACCTAGCGGGGGGCTCCAGTCAGATACGCAGTATTTT | CSARGGPSGGLQSDTQYF
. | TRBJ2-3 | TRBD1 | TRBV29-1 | TGCAGCGTGAAGAACAGGGGGCGCGCGGATACGCAGTATTTT | CSVKNRGRADTQYF
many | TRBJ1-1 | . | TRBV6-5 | TGTGCCAGCAGTTCCCATGCAGGGAACACTGAAGCTTTCTTT | CASSSHAGNTEAFF
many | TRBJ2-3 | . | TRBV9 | TGTGCCAGCAGCGTAGGGGTGAGGGCTAGTGATACGCAGTATTTT | CASSVGVRASDTQYF
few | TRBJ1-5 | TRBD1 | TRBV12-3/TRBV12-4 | TGTGCCAGCAGTGCCAGGGGGAGTTATAGCAATCAGCCCCAGCATTTT | CASSARGSYSNQPQHF
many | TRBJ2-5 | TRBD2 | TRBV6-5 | TGTGCCAGCAGTTACTCGACGGGGGGGGGGACCCAGTACTTC | CASSYSTGGGTQYF
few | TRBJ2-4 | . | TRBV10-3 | TGTGCCATCAGTGGGGGGGCCTCGAAAAACATTCAGTACTTC | CAISGGASKNIQYF
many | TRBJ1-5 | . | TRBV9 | TGTGCCAGCAGCGTAGCGGCAGGGAATCAGCCCCAGCATTTT | CASSVAAGNQPQHF
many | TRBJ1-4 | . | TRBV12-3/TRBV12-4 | TGTGCCAGCAGTTTAGCGCCGGGACGTGATGAAAAACTGTTTTTT | CASSLAPGRDEKLFF
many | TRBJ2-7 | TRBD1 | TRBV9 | TGTGCCAGCAGCGTAGGGGACAGGGGTCCCTACGAGCAGTACTTC | CASSVGDRGPYEQYF
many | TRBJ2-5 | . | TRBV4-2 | TGTGCCAGCAGCCAAGATTGGAACATGGAGACCCAGTACTTC | CASSQDWNMETQYF
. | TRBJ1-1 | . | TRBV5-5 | TGTGCCAGCAGCTTGGGCCCCACAGAGAACACTGAAGCTTTCTTT | CASSLGPTENTEAFF
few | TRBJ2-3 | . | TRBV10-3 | TGTGCCATCAGGACCCCGAGTGGAGATACGCAGTATTTT | CAIRTPSGDTQYF
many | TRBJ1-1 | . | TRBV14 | TGTGCCAGCAGCCCAGGTTGGGCTGAAGCTTTCTTT | CASSPGWAEAFF
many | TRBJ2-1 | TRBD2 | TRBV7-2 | TGTGCCAGCAGCTCGGGCGGGGGGTATAGGGAGCAGTTCTTC | CASSSGGGYREQFF
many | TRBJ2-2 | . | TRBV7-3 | TGTGCCAGCAGCTCCGGACAGGCGGGGACCGGGGAGCTGTTTTTT | CASSSGQAGTGELFF
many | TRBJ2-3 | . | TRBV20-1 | TGCAGTGCTCCCCGGGGAGATACGCAGTATTTT | CSAPRGDTQYF
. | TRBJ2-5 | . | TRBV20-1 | TGCAGTGCTAGAGATAGAGGAGAGACCCAGTACTTC | CSARDRGETQYF
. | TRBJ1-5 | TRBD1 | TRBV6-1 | TGTGCCACCTCCGACAGGGACAGTCAGCCCCAGCATTTT | CATSDRDSQPQHF
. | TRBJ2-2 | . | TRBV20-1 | TGCAGTGCTAGAGATGGGGAGAACACCGGGGAGCTGTTTTTT | CSARDGENTGELFF
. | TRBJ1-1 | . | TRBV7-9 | TGTGCCAGCAGCCCTCGGAACACTGAAGCTTTCTTT | CASSPRNTEAFF
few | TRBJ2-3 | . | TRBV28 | TGTGCCAGCAGTTTTAGGAGGATTACAGATACGCAGTATTTT | CASSFRRITDTQYF
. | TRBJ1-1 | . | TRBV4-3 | TGCGCCAGCAGCCAAGACCCCGGGGGCAACACTGAAGCTTTCTTT | CASSQDPGGNTEAFF
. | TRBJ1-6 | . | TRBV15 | TGTGCCACCAGGCGGGACTCGGCCACCCTCCACTTT | CATRRDSATLHF
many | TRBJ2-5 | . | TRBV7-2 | TGTGCCAGCCGGGGGGCCAGTGAGACCCAGTACTTC | CASRGASETQYF
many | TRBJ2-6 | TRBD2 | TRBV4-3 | TGCGCCAGCAGCCAAGGGGGAGGGCCACGATCTGGGGCCAACGTCCTGACTTTC | CASSQGGGPRSGANVLTF
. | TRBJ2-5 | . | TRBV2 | TGTGCCAGCAGTGAAGCGCTAAGGGAGACCCAGTACTTC | CASSEALRETQYF